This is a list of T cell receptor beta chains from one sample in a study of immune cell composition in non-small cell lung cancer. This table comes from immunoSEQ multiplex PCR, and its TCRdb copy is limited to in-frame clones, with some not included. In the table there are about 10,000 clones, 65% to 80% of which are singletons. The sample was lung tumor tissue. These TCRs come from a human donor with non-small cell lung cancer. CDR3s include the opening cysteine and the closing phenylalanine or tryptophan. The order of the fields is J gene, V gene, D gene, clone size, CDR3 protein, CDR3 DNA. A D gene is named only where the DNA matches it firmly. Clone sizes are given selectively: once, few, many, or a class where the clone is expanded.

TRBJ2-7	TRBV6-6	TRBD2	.	CASRTSGGYEQYF	TGTGCCAGCCGGACTAGCGGGGGCTACGAGCAGTACTTC
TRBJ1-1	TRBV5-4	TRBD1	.	CASSKQGTDTEAFF	TGTGCCAGCAGCAAACAGGGGACGGACACTGAAGCTTTCTTT
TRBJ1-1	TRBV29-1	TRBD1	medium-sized	CSVLGQGAGNTEAFF	TGCAGCGTGCTGGGACAGGGGGCGGGTAACACTGAAGCTTTCTTT
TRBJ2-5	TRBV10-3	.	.	CAISVGQQETQYF	TGTGCCATCAGTGTTGGACAGCAAGAGACCCAGTACTTC
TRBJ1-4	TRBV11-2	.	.	CASAVGPRPNEKLFF	TGTGCCAGCGCTGTTGGACCGAGACCTAATGAAAAACTGTTTTTT
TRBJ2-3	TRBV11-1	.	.	CASSRTDTQYF	TGTGCCAGCAGCCGCACAGATACGCAGTATTTT
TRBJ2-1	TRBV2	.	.	CASHLDRYNEQFF	TGTGCCAGCCACCTGGACAGATACAATGAGCAGTTCTTC
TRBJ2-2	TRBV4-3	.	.	CASSQDLSGQGGAGELFF	TGCGCCAGCAGCCAAGATCTTTCCGGACAAGGGGGTGCCGGGGAGCTGTTTTTT
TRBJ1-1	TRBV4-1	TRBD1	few	CASSQRQGATEAFF	TGCGCCAGCAGCCAACGACAGGGGGCCACTGAAGCTTTCTTT
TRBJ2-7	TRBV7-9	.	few	CASSLVQGTYEQYF	TGTGCCAGCAGCTTAGTACAGGGCACCTACGAGCAGTACTTC
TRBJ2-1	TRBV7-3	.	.	CASSLLGTEQFF	TGTGCCAGCAGCTTACTTGGAACTGAGCAGTTCTTC
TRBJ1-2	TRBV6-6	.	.	CASRPPNPGGYTF	TGTGCCAGCAGACCCCCTAACCCGGGAGGCTACACCTTC
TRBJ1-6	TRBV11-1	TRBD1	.	CASSKGQGFYNSPLHF	TGTGCCAGCAGCAAGGGACAGGGGTTTTATAATTCACCCCTCCACTTT
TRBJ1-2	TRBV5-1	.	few	CASSLGLEDGYTF	TGCGCCAGCAGCTTGGGTTTGGAGGATGGCTACACCTTC
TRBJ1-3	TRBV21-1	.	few	CASSKVRGNSGNTIYF	TGTGCCAGCAGCAAAGTAAGGGGCAACTCTGGAAACACCATATATTTT
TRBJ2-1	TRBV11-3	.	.	CASSPADYNEQFF	TGTGCCAGCAGCCCCGCTGACTACAATGAGCAGTTCTTC
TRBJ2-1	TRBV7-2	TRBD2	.	CASSLGAAGGNNEQFF	TGTGCCAGCAGCTTAGGGGCAGCGGGGGGGAACAATGAGCAGTTCTTC
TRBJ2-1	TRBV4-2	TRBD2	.	CASSPRGGLYNEQFF	TGTGCCAGCAGCCCCCGCGGGGGGCTTTACAATGAGCAGTTCTTC
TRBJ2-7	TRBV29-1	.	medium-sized	CSVVTPGEEQYF	TGCAGCGTTGTCACGCCAGGGGAAGAGCAGTACTTC
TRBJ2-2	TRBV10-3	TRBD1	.	CAISRNMDRVGGELFF	TGTGCCATCAGTCGAAATATGGACAGGGTGGGCGGGGAGCTGTTTTTT
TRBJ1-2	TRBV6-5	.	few	CASSRTVVYGYTF	TGTGCCAGCAGTAGGACAGTAGTCTATGGCTACACCTTC
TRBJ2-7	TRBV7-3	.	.	CASSQGPINSYEQYF	TGTGCCAGCAGCCAAGGACCGATCAACTCCTACGAGCAGTACTTC
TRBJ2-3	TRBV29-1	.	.	CSVEERLGPSTDTQYF	TGCAGCGTTGAAGAAAGGTTGGGCCCTAGCACAGATACGCAGTATTTT
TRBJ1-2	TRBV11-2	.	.	CASSPFVGGYTF	TGTGCCAGCAGCCCCTTTGTGGGAGGCTACACCTTC
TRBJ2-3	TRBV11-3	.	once	CASSLEVDTQYF	TGTGCCAGCAGCTTAGAGGTAGATACGCAGTATTTT
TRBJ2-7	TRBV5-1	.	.	CASRSQGSSYEQYF	TGCGCCAGCAGATCACAGGGATCCTCCTACGAGCAGTACTTC
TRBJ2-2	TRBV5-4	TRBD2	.	CASSLLGLAGGRTGELFF	TGTGCCAGCAGCTTGCTAGGGCTAGCGGGGGGTAGAACCGGGGAGCTGTTTTTT
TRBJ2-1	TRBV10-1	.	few	CASSDWGRYGNEQFF	TGCGCCAGCAGTGACTGGGGGCGGTATGGCAATGAGCAGTTCTTC
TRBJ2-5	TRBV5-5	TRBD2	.	CASSQDWRGVQETQYF	TGCGCCAGCAGCCAAGATTGGCGGGGGGTTCAAGAGACCCAGTACTTC
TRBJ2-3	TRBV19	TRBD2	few	CASQGLSTDTQYF	TGTGCCAGTCAGGGACTAAGCACAGATACGCAGTATTTT
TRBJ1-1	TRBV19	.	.	CASLGENTEAFF	TGTGCCAGTTTGGGGGAGAACACTGAAGCTTTCTTT
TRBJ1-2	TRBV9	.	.	CASSPTREPYGYTF	TGTGCCAGCAGCCCCACTAGGGAGCCCTATGGCTACACCTTC
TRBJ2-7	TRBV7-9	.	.	CASSLTSVHEQYF	TGTGCCAGCAGCTTGACGTCGGTCCACGAGCAGTACTTC
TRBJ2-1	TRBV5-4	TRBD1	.	CASSLRGGPKNEQFF	TGTGCCAGCAGCTTGCGAGGGGGCCCGAAGAATGAGCAGTTCTTC
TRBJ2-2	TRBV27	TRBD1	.	CASRLDRAVAGELFF	TGTGCCAGCAGACTGGACAGGGCAGTGGCCGGGGAGCTGTTTTTT
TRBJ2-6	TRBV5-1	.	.	CASSLAPRGGANVLTF	TGCGCCAGCAGCTTGGCCCCCCGGGGGGGGGCCAACGTCCTGACTTTC
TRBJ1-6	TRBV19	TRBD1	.	CASIRTGGVNSPLHF	TGTGCCAGTATCCGGACAGGGGGCGTTAATTCACCCCTCCACTTT
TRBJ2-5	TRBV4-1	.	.	CASSQERETQYF	TGCGCCAGCAGCCAAGAAAGAGAGACCCAGTACTTC
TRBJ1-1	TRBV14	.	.	CASSQDFGGITEAFF	TGTGCCAGCAGCCAAGATTTCGGGGGTATCACTGAAGCTTTCTTT
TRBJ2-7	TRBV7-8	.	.	CASSLGQGPSYEQYF	TGTGCCAGCAGCTTAGGGCAGGGACCGTCCTACGAGCAGTACTTC
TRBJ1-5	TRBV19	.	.	CASGQWAVYQPQHF	TGTGCCAGTGGACAGTGGGCAGTCTATCAGCCCCAGCATTTT
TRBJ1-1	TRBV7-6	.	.	CASSLGGGEAFF	TGTGCCAGCAGCTTAGGGGGAGGCGAAGCTTTCTTT
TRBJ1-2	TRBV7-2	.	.	CASSPPGEGYTF	TGTGCCAGCAGCCCTCCGGGGGAAGGCTACACCTTC
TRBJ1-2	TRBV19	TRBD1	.	CASSTGQGAEGYTF	TGTGCCAGTAGTACGGGACAGGGGGCTGAAGGCTACACCTTC
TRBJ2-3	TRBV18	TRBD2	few	CASSPRGTSPGTQYF	TGTGCCAGCTCACCACGAGGGACTAGCCCTGGGACGCAGTATTTT
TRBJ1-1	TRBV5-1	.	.	CASSLFDDTEAFF	TGCGCCAGCAGCTTGTTCGATGACACTGAAGCTTTCTTT
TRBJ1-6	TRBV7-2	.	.	CASSFLSSYNSPLHF	TGTGCCAGCAGCTTTCTGAGCTCCTATAATTCACCCCTCCACTTT
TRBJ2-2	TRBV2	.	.	CASKSIVAGELFF	TGTGCCAGCAAATCCATCGTCGCCGGGGAGCTGTTTTTT
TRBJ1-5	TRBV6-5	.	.	CASSYAREANQPQHF	TGTGCCAGCAGTTACGCCAGGGAGGCCAATCAGCCCCAGCATTTT
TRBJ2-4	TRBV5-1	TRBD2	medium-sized	CASSSGSGGSKNIQYF	TGCGCCAGCAGCTCCGGTAGCGGGGGTTCCAAAAACATTCAGTACTTC
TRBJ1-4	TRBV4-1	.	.	CASSQGPGQGFGKLFF	TGCGCCAGCAGCCAAGGCCCGGGACAAGGGTTTGGAAAACTGTTTTTT
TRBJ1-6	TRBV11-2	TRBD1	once	CASSRDVDRGRYNSPLHF	TGTGCCAGCAGCCGAGACGTGGACAGGGGTCGGTATAATTCACCCCTCCACTTT
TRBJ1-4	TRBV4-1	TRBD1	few	CASSPIDRQGFEKLFF	TGCGCCAGCAGCCCCATCGACAGACAGGGATTTGAAAAACTGTTTTTT
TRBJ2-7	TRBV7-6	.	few	CASSSTASASEQYF	TGTGCCAGCAGCTCTACAGCTTCCGCTAGCGAGCAGTACTTC
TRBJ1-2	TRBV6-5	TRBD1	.	CASRGQGAPNYGYTF	TGTGCCAGCAGGGGACAGGGGGCCCCTAACTATGGCTACACCTTC
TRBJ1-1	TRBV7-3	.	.	CASIDSPGGRTEAFF	TGTGCCAGCATCGATTCCCCAGGAGGGAGAACTGAAGCTTTCTTT
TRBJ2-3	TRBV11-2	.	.	CASSLGTDTQYF	TGTGCCAGCAGCTTAGGAACAGATACGCAGTATTTT
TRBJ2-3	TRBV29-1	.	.	CSVGVTGPSDTQYF	TGCAGCGTTGGAGTGACAGGTCCGTCGGATACGCAGTATTTT
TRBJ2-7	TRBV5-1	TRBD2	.	CASSSRLAGGHYEQYF	TGCGCCAGCAGCTCGAGACTAGCGGGGGGGCACTACGAGCAGTACTTC
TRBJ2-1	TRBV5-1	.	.	CASSFSGVGEQFF	TGCGCCAGCAGCTTCTCCGGGGTTGGGGAGCAGTTCTTC